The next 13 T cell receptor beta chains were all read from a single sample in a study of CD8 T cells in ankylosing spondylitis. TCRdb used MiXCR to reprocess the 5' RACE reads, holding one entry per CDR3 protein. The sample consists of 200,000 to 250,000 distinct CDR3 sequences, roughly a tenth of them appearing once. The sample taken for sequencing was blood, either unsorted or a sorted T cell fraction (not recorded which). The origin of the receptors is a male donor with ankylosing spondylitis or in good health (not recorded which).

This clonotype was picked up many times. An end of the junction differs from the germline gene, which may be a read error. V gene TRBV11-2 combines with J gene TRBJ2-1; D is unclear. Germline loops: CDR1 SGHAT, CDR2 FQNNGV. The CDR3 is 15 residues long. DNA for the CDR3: TGTGCCAGCAGCTTAGATGGGCTCTCCCACAATGAGCAGTTCTTC. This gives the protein CASSLDGLSHNEQFF.

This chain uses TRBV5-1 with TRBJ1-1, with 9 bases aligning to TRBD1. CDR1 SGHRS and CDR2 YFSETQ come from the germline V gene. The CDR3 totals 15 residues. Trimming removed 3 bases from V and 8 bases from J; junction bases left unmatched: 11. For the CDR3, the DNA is TGCGCCAGCAGCTCCCAGGACAGGGGCCGTCCCGAAGCTTTCTTT. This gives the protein CASSSQDRGRPEAFF.

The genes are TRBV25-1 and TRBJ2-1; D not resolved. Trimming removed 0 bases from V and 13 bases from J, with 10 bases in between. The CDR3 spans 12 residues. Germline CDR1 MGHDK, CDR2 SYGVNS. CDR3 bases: TGTGCCAGCAGTGAATACAAGTTAAAACAGTTCTTC. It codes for CASSEYKLKQFF.

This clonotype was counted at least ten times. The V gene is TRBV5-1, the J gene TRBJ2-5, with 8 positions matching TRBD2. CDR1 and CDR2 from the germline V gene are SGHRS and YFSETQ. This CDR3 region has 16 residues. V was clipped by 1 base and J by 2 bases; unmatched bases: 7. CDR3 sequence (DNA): TGCGCCAGCAGCTTGTCATCTAGCGGGCTTCAAGAGACCCAGTACTTC. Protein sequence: CASSLSSSGLQETQYF.

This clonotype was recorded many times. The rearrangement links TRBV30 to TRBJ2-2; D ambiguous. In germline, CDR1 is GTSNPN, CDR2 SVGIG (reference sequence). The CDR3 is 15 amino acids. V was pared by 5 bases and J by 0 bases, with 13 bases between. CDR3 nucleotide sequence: TGTGCCTGGGTTAACGGACCGACGAACACCGGGGAGCTGTTTTTT. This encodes CAWVNGPTNTGELFF.

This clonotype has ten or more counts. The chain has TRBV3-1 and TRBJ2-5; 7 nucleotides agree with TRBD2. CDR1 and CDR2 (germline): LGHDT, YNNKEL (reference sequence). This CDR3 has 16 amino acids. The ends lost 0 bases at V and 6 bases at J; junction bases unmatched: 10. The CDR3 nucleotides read TGTGCCAGCAGCCAAGATCTTGCCCTAGCGGCGAAGACCCAGTACTTC. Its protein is CASSQDLALAAKTQYF.

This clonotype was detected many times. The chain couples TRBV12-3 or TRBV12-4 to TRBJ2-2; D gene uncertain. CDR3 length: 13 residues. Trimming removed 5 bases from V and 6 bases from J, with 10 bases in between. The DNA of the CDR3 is TGTGCCAGCAGTCCCCAAAATTCCGGGGAGCTGTTTTTT. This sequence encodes CASSPQNSGELFF.

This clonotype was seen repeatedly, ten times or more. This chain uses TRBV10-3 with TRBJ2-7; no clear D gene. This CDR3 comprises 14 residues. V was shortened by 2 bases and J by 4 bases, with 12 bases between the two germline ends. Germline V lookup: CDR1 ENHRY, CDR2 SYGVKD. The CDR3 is CAISETRRVYEQYF. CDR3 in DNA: TGTGCCATCAGTGAGACACGTCGAGTGTACGAGCAGTACTTC.

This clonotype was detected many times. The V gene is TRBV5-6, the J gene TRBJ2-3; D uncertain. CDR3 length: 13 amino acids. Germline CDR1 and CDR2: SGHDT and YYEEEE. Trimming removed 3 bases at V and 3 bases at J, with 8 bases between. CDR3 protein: CASSYGVTDTQYF. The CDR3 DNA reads TGTGCCAGCAGCTACGGTGTGACAGATACGCAGTATTTT.

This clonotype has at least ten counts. The CDR3 DNA is TGTGCCACCAGCAGACAGGTCCGCGGGTTGGAGACCCAGTACTTC. This encodes CATSRQVRGLETQYF. The V call is TRBV15, the J call TRBJ2-5; a weak D match, TRBD2 (5 bases). Looked up from germline, CDR1 is LNHNV and CDR2 is YYDKDF (reference sequence). Trimming shortened V by 2 bases and J by 5 bases, and 15 bases separated the two germline ends. The CDR3 spans 15 residues.

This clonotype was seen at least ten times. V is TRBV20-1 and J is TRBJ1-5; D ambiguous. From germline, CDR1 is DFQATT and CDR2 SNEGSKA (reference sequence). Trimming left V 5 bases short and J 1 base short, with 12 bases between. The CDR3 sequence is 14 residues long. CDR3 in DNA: TGCAGTGCTTCAACAGAGTTAAGCAATCAGCCCCAGCATTTT. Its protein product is CSASTELSNQPQHF.

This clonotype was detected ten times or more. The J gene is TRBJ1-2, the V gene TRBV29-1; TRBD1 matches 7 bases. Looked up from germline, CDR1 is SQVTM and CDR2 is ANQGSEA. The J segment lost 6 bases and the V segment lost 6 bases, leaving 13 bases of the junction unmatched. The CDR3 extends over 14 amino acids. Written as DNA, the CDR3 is TGCAGCGTCATAACCCAGGGGGGCATGGATGGCTACACCTTC. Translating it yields CSVITQGGMDGYTF.

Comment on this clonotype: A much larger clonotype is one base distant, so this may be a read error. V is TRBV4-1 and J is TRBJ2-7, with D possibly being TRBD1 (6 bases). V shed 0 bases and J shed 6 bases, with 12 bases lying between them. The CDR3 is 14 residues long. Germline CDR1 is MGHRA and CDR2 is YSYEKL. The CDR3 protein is CASSQDLRGSEQYF. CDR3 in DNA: TGCGCCAGCAGCCAAGATCTCAGGGGTTCCGAGCAGTACTTC.